Below, 2 T cell receptor beta chains from the same sample are listed, as sequenced in a study of CD8+ T cells in alopecia areata (dated by TCRdb to between 2018 and 2020). This sample's time point label indicates: approximately 4 weeks on oral tofacitinib. The label giving this sample's treatment or condition can be read as: oral pan-JAK inhibitor, 5-10 mg twice daily. The library was made by the immunoSEQ multiplex PCR assay. To provide template for TCR sequencing, every sample had RNA extracted and reverse transcribed into cDNA. TCRdb obtained this table from immuneACCESS and retained in-frame rearrangements with V and J assigned. These tables miss some clones; where compared with another copy, unresolved V genes account for less than half of the shortfall, and the remainder is unexplained. This sample comprises about 210,000 clones, 50% to 75% of them detected only once. Around 4.3% of the sample goes to the ten largest clones.

The sequences come from CD4+ T cells sorted from blood, collected at week 4, from a patient treated with tofacitinib. The receptors come from a human donor with alopecia areata.

The genes are TRBV29-1 and TRBJ1-2; possibly TRBD1 for D (6 bases). V lost 7 bases to trimming and J lost 8 bases, with 11 bases between them. The CDR3 spans 10 residues. The germline CDR1 and CDR2 sequences are SQVTM and ANQGSEA. The CDR3 sequence is CSARTGGYTF. In nucleotides, the CDR3 is TGCAGCGCCCGAACAGGGGGCTACACCTTC.

This clone was seen more than once but under ten times. The chain employs TRBV29-1 and TRBJ2-7; TRBD1 aligns across 8 bases. The CDR3 length is 13 residues. Germline CDR1 and CDR2: SQVTM and ANQGSEA. Trimming cost V 6 bases and J 0 bases; bases outside gene matches: 4. CDR3 sequence reads: CSVLGQASYEQYF. The CDR3 coding sequence is TGCAGCGTCTTGGGACAGGCCTCCTACGAGCAGTACTTC.